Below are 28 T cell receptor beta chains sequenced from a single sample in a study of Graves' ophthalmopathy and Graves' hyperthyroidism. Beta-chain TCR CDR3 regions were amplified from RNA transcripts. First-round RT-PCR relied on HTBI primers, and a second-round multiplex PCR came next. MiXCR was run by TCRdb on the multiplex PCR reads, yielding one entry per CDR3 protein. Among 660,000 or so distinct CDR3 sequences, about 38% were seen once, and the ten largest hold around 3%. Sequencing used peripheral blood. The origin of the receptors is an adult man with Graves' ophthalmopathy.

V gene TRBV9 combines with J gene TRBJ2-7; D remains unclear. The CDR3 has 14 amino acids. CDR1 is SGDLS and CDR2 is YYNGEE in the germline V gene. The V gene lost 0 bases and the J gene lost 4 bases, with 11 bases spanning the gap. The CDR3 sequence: CASSVGPTRYEQYF. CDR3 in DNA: TGTGCCAGCAGCGTAGGGCCCACTCGATACGAGCAGTACTTC. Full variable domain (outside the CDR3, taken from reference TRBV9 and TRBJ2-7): DSGVTQTPKHLITATGQRVTLRCSPRSGDLSVYWYQQSLDQGLQFLIQYYNGEERAKGNILERFSAQQFPDLHSELNLSSLELGDSALYFCASSVGPTRYEQYFGPGTRLTVT.

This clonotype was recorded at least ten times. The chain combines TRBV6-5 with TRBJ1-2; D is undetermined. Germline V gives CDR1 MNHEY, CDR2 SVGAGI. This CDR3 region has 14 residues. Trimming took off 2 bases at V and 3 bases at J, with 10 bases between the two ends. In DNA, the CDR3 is TGTGCCAGCAGTTACAATGGGCTGGACTATGGCTACACCTTC. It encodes CASSYNGLDYGYTF.

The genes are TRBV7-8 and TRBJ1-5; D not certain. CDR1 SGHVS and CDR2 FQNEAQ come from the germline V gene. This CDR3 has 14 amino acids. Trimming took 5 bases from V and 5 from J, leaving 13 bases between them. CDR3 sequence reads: CASSLLDGDQPQHF. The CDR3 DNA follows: TGTGCCAGCAGCCTCCTCGACGGAGATCAGCCCCAGCATTTT.

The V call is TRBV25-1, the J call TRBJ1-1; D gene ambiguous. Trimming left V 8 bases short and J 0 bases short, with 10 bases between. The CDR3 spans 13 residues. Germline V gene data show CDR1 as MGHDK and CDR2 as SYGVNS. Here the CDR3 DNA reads TGTGCCAGCGGACGGTTAATGAACACTGAAGCTTTCTTT. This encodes CASGRLMNTEAFF.

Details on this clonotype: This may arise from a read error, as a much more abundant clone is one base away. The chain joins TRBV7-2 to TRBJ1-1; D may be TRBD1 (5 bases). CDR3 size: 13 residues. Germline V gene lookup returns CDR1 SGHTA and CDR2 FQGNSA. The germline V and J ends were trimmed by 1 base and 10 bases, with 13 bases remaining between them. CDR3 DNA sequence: TGTGCCAGCAGCTTAGGGGGCGCGGGTAGAGCTTTCTTT. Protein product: CASSLGGAGRAFF.

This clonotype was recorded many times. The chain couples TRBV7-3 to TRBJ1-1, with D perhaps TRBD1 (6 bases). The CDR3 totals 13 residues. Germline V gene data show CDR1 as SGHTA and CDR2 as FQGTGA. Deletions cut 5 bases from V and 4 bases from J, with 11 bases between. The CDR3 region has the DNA TGTGCCAGCAGCCCAGGGGTAGGCACTGAAGCTTTCTTT. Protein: CASSPGVGTEAFF.

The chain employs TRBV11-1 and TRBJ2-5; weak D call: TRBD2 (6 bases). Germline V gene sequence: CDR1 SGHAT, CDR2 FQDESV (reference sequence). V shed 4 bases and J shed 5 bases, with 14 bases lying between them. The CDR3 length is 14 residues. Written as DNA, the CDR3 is TGTGCCAGCAGCTCAGATGCCGGGGGTGAGACCCAGTACTTC. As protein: CASSSDAGGETQYF.

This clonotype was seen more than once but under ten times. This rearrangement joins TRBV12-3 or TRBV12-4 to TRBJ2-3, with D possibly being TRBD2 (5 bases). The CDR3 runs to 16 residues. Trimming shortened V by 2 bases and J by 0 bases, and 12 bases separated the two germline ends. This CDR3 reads CASSLSVRASTDTQYF. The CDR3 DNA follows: TGTGCCAGCAGTTTATCGGTGAGGGCTAGCACAGATACGCAGTATTTT.

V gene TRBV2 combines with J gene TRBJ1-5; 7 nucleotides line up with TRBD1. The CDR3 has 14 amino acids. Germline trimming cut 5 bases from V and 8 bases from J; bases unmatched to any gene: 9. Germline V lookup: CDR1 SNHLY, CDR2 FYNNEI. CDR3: CASSPTGVVEPQHF. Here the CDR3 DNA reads TGTGCCAGCAGTCCTACAGGGGTCGTAGAGCCCCAGCATTTT.

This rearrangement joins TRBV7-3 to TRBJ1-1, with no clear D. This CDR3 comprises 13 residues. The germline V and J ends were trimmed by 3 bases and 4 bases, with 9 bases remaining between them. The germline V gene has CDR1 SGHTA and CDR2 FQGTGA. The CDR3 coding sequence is TGTGCCAGCAGCTTCGACGGACGCACTGAAGCTTTCTTT. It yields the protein CASSFDGRTEAFF. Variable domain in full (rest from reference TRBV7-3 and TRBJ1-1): GAGVSQTPSNKVTEKGKYVELRCDPISGHTALYWYRQSLGQGPEFLIYFQGTGAADDSGLPNDRFFAVRPEGSVSTLKIQRTERGDSAVYLCASSFDGRTEAFFGQGTRLTVV.

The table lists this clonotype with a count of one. As DNA, the CDR3 is TGTACCAACCTTGGACTAGCGGGCACCTACGAGCAGTACTTC. It specifies CTNLGLAGTYEQYF. V and J are TRBV9 and TRBJ2-7; TRBD2 matches at 11 bases. The CDR3 totals 14 residues. CDR1 is SGDLS and CDR2 is YYNGEE in the germline V gene.

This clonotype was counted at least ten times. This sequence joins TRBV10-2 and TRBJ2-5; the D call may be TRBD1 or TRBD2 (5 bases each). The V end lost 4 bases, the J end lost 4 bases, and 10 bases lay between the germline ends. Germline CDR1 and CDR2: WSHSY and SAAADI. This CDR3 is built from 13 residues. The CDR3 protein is CASSGGSRETQYF. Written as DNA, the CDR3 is TGCGCCAGCAGTGGGGGGAGTCGAGAGACCCAGTACTTC.

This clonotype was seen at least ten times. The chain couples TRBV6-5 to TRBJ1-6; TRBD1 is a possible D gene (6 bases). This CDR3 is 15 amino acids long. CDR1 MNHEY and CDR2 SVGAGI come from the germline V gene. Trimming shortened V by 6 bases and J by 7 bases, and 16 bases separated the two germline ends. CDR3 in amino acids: CASRTRRGLNSPLHF. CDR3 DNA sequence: TGTGCCAGCAGAACCCGTCGGGGGCTGAATTCACCCCTCCACTTT.

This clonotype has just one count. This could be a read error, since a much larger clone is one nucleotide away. The CDR3 protein is CSARPGPDYEQYF. The CDR3 bases are TGCAGTGCTAGACCCGGACCAGACTACGAGCAGTACTTC. V gene TRBV20-1 combines with J gene TRBJ2-7, with no clear D. Germline assignment: CDR1 DFQATT and CDR2 SNEGSKA (reference sequence). V gave up 2 bases and J gave up 3 bases, with 11 bases separating them. The CDR3 consists of 13 residues.

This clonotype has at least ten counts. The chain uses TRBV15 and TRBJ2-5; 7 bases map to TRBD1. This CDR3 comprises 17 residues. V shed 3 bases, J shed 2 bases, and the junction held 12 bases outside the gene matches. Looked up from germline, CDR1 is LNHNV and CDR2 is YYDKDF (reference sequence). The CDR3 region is CATSSHTSGTAQETQYF. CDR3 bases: TGTGCCACCAGCAGCCACACCTCCGGGACAGCGCAAGAGACCCAGTACTTC.

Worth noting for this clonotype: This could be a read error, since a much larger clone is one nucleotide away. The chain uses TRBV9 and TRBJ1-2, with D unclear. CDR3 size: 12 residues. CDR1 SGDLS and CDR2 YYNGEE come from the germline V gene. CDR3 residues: CASSESNYGHTF. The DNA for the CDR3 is TGTGCCAGCAGCGAATCTAACTATGGCCACACCTTC.

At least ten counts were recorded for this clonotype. CDR3 protein: CASSVSPPRQYF. The CDR3, as DNA: TGTGCCAGCAGTGTTAGCCCCCCGCGGCAGTACTTC. The genes are TRBV2 and TRBJ2-7; no firm D call. The CDR3 consists of 12 residues. CDR1 SNHLY and CDR2 FYNNEI come from the germline V gene. The V end lost 4 bases, the J end lost 9 bases, and 13 bases lay between the germline ends.

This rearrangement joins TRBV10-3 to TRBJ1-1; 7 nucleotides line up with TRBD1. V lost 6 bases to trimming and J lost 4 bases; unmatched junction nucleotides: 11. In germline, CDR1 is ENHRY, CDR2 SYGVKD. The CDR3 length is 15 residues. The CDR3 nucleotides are TGTGCCATCAGGACAGGTGGCAGGGGGACCACTGAAGCTTTCTTT. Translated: CAIRTGGRGTTEAFF.

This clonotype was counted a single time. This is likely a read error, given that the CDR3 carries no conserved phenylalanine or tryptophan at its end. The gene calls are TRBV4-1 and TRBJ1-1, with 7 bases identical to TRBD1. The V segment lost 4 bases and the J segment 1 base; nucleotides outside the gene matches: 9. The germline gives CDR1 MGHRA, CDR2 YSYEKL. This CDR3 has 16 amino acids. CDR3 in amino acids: CASSLRGQTPNTEAFL. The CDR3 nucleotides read TGCGCCAGCAGCCTAAGGGGACAGACGCCGAACACTGAAGCTTTCCTT.

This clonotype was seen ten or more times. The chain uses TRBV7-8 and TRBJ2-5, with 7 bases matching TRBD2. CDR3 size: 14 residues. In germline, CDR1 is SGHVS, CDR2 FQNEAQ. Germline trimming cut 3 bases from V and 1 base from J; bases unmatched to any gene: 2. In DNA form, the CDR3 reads TGTGCCAGCAGCTTGGCTAGCGGCCAAGAGACCCAGTACTTC. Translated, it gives CASSLASGQETQYF.

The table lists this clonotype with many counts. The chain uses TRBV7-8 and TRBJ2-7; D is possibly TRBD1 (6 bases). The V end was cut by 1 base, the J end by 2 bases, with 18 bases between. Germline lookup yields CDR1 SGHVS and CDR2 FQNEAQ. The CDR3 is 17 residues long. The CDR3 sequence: CASSLVVRGLEPYEQYF. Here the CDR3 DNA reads TGTGCCAGCAGCTTAGTTGTCAGGGGCCTGGAACCCTACGAGCAGTACTTC.

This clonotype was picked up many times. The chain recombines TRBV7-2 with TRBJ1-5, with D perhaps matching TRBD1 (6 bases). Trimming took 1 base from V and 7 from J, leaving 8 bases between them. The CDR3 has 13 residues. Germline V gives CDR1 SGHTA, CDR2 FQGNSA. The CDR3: CASSLERGQPQHF. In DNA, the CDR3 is TGTGCCAGCAGCTTAGAAAGGGGGCAGCCCCAGCATTTT.

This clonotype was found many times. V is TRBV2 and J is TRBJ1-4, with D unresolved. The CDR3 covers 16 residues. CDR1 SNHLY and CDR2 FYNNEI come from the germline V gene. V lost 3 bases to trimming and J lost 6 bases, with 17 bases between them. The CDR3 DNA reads TGTGCCAGCAGTGAGGTTCATCAGGAGCTGGATGAAAAACTGTTTTTT. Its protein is CASSEVHQELDEKLFF.

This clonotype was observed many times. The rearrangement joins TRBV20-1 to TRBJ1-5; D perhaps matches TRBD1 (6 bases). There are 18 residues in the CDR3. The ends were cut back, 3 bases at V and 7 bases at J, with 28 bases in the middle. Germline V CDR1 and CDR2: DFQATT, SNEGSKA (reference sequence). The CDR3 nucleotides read TGCAGTGCTAGCGAATGGGACTCCGGGACAATGGTCAGGCAGCCCCAGCATTTT. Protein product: CSASEWDSGTMVRQPQHF.

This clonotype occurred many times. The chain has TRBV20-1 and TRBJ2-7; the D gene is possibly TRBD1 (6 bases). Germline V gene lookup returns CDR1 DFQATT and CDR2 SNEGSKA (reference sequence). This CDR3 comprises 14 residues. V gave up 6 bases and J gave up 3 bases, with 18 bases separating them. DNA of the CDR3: TGCAGTGCCCGTTCGGGGACACTGAACTACGAGCAGTACTTC. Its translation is CSARSGTLNYEQYF.

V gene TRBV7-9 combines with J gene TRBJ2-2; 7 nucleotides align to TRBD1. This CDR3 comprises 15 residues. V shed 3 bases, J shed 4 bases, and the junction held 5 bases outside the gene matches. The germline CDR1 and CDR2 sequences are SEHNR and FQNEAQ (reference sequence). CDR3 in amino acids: CASSFCRDSTGELFF. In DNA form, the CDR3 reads TGTGCCAGCAGCTTTTGCCGGGACAGCACCGGGGAGCTGTTTTTT. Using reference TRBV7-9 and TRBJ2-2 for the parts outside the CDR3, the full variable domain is DTGVSQNPRHKITKRGQNVTFRCDPISEHNRLYWYRQTLGQGPEFLTYFQNEAQLEKSRLLSDRFSAERPKGSFSTLEIQRTEQGDSAMYLCASSFCRDSTGELFFGEGSRLTVL.

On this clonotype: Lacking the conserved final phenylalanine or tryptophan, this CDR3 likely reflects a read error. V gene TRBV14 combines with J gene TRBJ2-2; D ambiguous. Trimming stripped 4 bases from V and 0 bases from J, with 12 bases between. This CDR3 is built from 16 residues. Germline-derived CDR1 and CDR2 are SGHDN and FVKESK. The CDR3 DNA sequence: TGTGCCAGCAGCCCACCTGTTGCGTCGAACACCGGGGAGCTGTTTCTT. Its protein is CASSPPVASNTGELFL.

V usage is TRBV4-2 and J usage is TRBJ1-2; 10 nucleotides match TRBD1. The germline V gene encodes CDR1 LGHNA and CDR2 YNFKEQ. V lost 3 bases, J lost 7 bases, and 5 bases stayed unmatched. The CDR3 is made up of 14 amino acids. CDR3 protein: CASSQGQGSGGYTF. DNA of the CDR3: TGTGCCAGCAGCCAGGGACAGGGGAGTGGTGGCTACACCTTC.